Below are 2 T cell receptor beta chains sequenced from a single sample in a study of tissue T cells after allogeneic stem cell transplantation. As for time point: mouse harvest day 14 after allogeneic transplant. The graft held 10^6 splenic CD5+ T cells and 10^7 T-cell-depleted bone marrow cells. TCRdb's table, derived via immunoSEQ multiplex PCR, lists solely in-frame clones and lacks some. The data contain roughly 3,900 clones, more than 45% of them seen just once; the ten biggest clones take up about a third. The sequenced sample was lymph node tissue. Source of these receptors: a female BALB/c mouse given C57BL/6 T cells with graft-versus-host disease after an allogeneic hematopoietic cell transplant.

The sample holds a few counts of this clone. Gene and germline names: mouse. The CDR3 is cut off 1 residue early in the read; its end comes from the germline J gene. The chain employs TRBV15 and TRBJ2-7; 11 nucleotides agree with TRBD2. Germline CDR1 is SGHND and CDR2 is FRSKSL. The CDR3 contains 14 residues. V shed 6 bases and J 3 bases; nucleotides not matched to a gene: 4. Incomplete CDR3 DNA: TGTGCCAGCAGCCCTGACTGGGGGGGCTATGAACAGTAC. This translates into CASSPDWGGYEQY. The CDR3 in full is CASSPDWGGYEQYF.

In this sample, this clone turned up a few times. Genes and germline come from the mouse. The read ends 1 residue early relative to the CDR3; the germline J gene fills the gap. V and J are TRBV23 and TRBJ2-1; TRBD2, as called in the table, went unchecked against the DNA. Germline CDR1 is KGHTA and CDR2 is FQNQQP. The CDR3 is 16 residues long. CDR3 sequence: CSSSQSWGGAYAEQFF. CDR3 DNA (partial): TGCTCCAGCAGTCAATCCTGGGGGGGCGCTTATGCTGAGCAGTTC.